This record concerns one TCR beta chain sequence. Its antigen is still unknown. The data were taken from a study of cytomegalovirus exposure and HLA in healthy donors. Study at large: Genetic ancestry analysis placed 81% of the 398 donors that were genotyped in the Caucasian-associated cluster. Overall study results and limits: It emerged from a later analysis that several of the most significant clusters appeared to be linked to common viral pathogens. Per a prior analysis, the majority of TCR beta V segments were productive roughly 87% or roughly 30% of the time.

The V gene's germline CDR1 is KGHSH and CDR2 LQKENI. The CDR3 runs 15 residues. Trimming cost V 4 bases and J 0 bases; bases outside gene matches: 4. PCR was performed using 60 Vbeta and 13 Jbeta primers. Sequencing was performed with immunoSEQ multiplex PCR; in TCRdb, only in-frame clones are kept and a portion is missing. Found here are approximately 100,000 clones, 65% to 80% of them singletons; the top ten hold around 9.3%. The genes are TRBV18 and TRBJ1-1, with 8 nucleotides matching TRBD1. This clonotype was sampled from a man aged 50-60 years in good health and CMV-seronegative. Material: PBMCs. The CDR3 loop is CASSLGQGMNTEAFF. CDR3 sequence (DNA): TGTGCCAGCTCACTTGGACAGGGCATGAACACTGAAGCTTTCTTT.